The text below deals with one T cell receptor (beta chain). Its antigen is as yet unknown. These data are taken from a study of cytomegalovirus exposure and HLA in healthy donors. Study-level findings and limits: An analysis was carried out later, and it reportedly showed fewer N-insertions in an Asian-associated ancestry cluster than the approximately 670-donor mean. A missense variant in DCLRE1C was later tied to TCR beta V- and J-gene trimming.

Looked up from germline, CDR1 is SEHNR and CDR2 is FQNEAQ (reference sequence). V lost 5 bases to trimming and J lost 3 bases; unmatched junction nucleotides: 10. This CDR3 region has 16 residues. The PCR had 60 Vbeta and 13 Jbeta primers. Some clones are missing from TCRdb's copy, which holds only in-frame ones; the method was immunoSEQ multiplex PCR. Among 75,000 to 100,000 clones listed, roughly four fifths were seen once. This clonotype was obtained from a man aged 25 to 40 in good health and CMV-seronegative. V usage is TRBV7-9 and J usage is TRBJ1-1; 9 nucleotides line up with TRBD1. Sequenced: PBMCs. CDR3 loop: CASSPGTGIPDTEAFF. CDR3 nucleotides: TGTGCCAGCAGCCCCGGGACAGGGATTCCGGACACTGAAGCTTTCTTT.